This T cell receptor beta chain is from a study of T cells after yellow fever vaccination. The study's findings and limits: After the booster, 96% of CD4 and 75% to 90% of CD8 primary-response clones were re-detected.

Each CDR3 protein is one row after TCRdb ran MiXCR on the 5' RACE reads. The data hold under 200,000 distinct CDR3 sequences, with 11% observed a single time. Trimming took 4 bases from V and 2 from J; bases not matched to a gene: 3. The length of the CDR3 is 16 residues. Germline V lookup: CDR1 SGHNT, CDR2 YYREEE (reference sequence). For this clonotype: What it binds is unknown.

This material consisted of CD8+ T cells sorted from PBMCs, taken 15 days after the yellow fever booster vaccination. This TCR was sampled from a young man who received the YFV17D yellow fever vaccine. The rearrangement links TRBV5-4 to TRBJ2-3; 14 bases align to TRBD2. CDR3 nucleotides: TGTGCCAGCAGCCGGACTAGCGGGGGGTACACAGATACGCAGTATTTT. Translation: CASSRTSGGYTDTQYF.